This T cell receptor beta chain derives from a study of blood T cell repertoires in COVID-19. Study as a whole: Samples taken during acute and convalescent COVID-19 were collected in the United States, Italy and Spain. T cells, B-cell-depleted T cells, or PBMCs supplied cDNA or gDNA.

In the authors' methods: Nucleated cell counts were estimated from reference gene primer amplification. Assay: immunoSEQ multiplex PCR; the TCRdb copy retains only in-frame clones and omits some. That table gives V, J and clone size, and the DNA gave D and trimming. This table holds about 110,000 clones, approximately 83% found once. Germline CDR1 reads SGHRS; CDR2 reads YFSETQ. V lost 4 bases, J lost 3 bases, and 13 bases lay in between. The CDR3 contains 14 residues. The sample consisted of peripheral blood. The V gene is TRBV5-1, the J gene TRBJ1-2; the D gene is possibly TRBD1 (5 bases). This sequence originates from a woman in her 70s with acute or convalescent COVID-19. The CDR3 is CASSQTGTDYGYTF. CDR3 bases: TGCGCCAGCAGCCAAACCGGGACTGACTATGGCTACACCTTC.